The source of this T cell receptor (beta chain) is a study of cytomegalovirus exposure and HLA in healthy donors. Overall study findings and caveats: In a later analysis, a missense DCLRE1C variant was linked to TCR beta V- and J-gene trimming.

Notes on this clone: Its antigen is currently unknown.

This CDR3 comprises 13 residues. The germline V gene encodes CDR1 MDHEN and CDR2 SYDVKM. The ends were cut back, 3 bases at V and 0 bases at J, with 3 bases in the middle. 13 Jbeta primers and 60 Vbeta primers were used for the PCR. Libraries were prepared by immunoSEQ multiplex PCR; TCRdb keeps only in-frame clonotypes and omits some of them. The table records about 89,000 clones, 74% of them present only once. Sequencing used PBMCs. This sequence was found in a male donor in good health and CMV-seronegative. The V gene is TRBV28, the J gene TRBJ1-5, with unresolved D. Written as DNA, the CDR3 is TGTGCCAGCAGTTTTCGTAGCAATCAGCCCCAGCATTTT. Translated: CASSFRSNQPQHF. The whole variable domain, remainder taken from reference TRBV28 and TRBJ1-5, is DVKVTQSSRYLVKRTGEKVFLECVQDMDHENMFWYRQDPGLGLRLIYFSYDVKMKEKGDIPEGYSVSREKKERFSLILESASTNQTSMYLCASSFRSNQPQHFGDGTRLSIL.